The 26 T cell receptor beta chains presented below share a single source sample, sequenced in a study of blood T cell repertoires in COVID-19. The assay was immunoSEQ multiplex PCR, and TCRdb's table has in-frame clones only and misses some. The data contain 75,000 or so clones, less than 90% of them seen just once; the ten biggest clones take up roughly 20%. Sequencing was performed on peripheral blood. The receptors stem from a woman at least 80 years old with acute or convalescent COVID-19.

CDR3 nucleotides: TGTGCCAGCAGCCACTCGGGCAGGGGTAACACCGGGGAGCTGTTTTTT. Its translation: CASSHSGRGNTGELFF. This chain links TRBV14 with TRBJ2-2; D is possibly TRBD1 (6 bases). V was shortened by 3 bases and J by 2 bases, with 13 bases between the two germline ends. Germline loops: CDR1 SGHDN, CDR2 FVKESK. This CDR3 spans 16 amino acids.

The chain couples TRBV2 to TRBJ2-4, with 9 bases identical to TRBD1. The CDR3 contains 16 residues. V shed 0 bases, J shed 6 bases, and the junction held 6 bases outside the gene matches. Looked up from germline, CDR1 is SNHLY and CDR2 is FYNNEI. CDR3 loop: CASSEAGGQGRNIQYF. For the CDR3, the DNA is TGTGCCAGCAGTGAAGCGGGGGGACAGGGTAGAAACATTCAGTACTTC.

In DNA, the CDR3 is TGTGCCAGCAGCCAACCGGGAACGAACGGAGCTTTCTTT. The encoded protein is CASSQPGTNGAFF. The chain has TRBV3-1 (or the pseudogene TRBV3-2) and TRBJ1-1; D is ambiguous. This CDR3 is built from 13 residues. V was pared by 2 bases and J by 10 bases, with 14 bases between. In germline, CDR1 is LGHDT, CDR2 YNNKEL (reference sequence).

This chain connects TRBV24-1 to TRBJ2-1, with TRBD1 as a possible D gene (5 bases). The V gene's germline CDR1 is KGHDR and CDR2 SFDVKD. V gave up 10 bases and J gave up 9 bases, with 15 bases separating them. There are 12 residues in the CDR3. The CDR3 loop reads CATRGVLGEQFF. For the CDR3, the DNA is TGTGCCACTAGGGGCGTTTTGGGTGAGCAGTTCTTC.

The V gene is TRBV5-1, the J gene TRBJ2-3, with D perhaps TRBD2 (6 bases). Germline V gene sequence: CDR1 SGHRS, CDR2 YFSETQ. CDR3 length: 15 residues. V dropped 0 bases and J dropped 3 bases, with 11 bases sitting between them. This CDR3 is CASSLGGGETDTQYF. CDR3 DNA sequence: TGCGCCAGCAGCTTGGGGGGCGGGGAGACAGATACGCAGTATTTT.

V usage is TRBV10-2 and J usage is TRBJ1-5; D gene ambiguous. The length of the CDR3 is 14 residues. With 8 bases removed from V and 0 bases from J, the gap between germline ends came to 11 bases. Looked up from germline, CDR1 is WSHSY and CDR2 is SAAADI. The CDR3 sequence is CASSRGNSNQPQHF. The CDR3 DNA reads TGCGCCAGCTCTCGAGGAAATAGCAATCAGCCCCAGCATTTT.

This clone turned up a few times. The junction departs from germline at one end; a sequencing error may be responsible. This rearrangement joins TRBV29-1 to TRBJ1-5; a weak D match, TRBD1 (6 bases). There are 15 residues in the CDR3. Germline CDR1 is SQVTM and CDR2 is ANQGSEA. CDR3 DNA sequence: TGCAGCGTTCAAGAGTTCGGGACAAAGAATCAGCCCCAGCATTTT. It yields the protein CSVQEFGTKNQPQHF.

This chain joins TRBV27 and TRBJ2-1; 8 bases line up with TRBD2. V shed 3 bases and J 5 bases; nucleotides not matched to a gene: 9. This CDR3 is 16 amino acids long. Per germline, CDR1 MNHEY and CDR2 SMNVEV (reference sequence). The CDR3 DNA follows: TGTGCCAGCAGTTTGAGGATAGCGGGGTGGGACAATGAGCAGTTCTTC. Protein: CASSLRIAGWDNEQFF.

In its sample, this clone was seen a few times. The chain couples TRBV19 to TRBJ1-1; D is unresolved. Trimming stripped 5 bases from V and 3 bases from J, with 10 bases between. The CDR3 length is 13 residues. Germline loops: CDR1 LNHDA, CDR2 SQIVND (reference sequence). CDR3 nucleotides: TGTGCCAGTAGTCCGGGAGCGGACACTGAAGCTTTCTTT. Translating gives CASSPGADTEAFF.

This clone was picked up one time. The chain carries TRBV2 and TRBJ2-3; D is perhaps TRBD2 (6 bases). The germline V gene encodes CDR1 SNHLY and CDR2 FYNNEI. V was trimmed by 5 bases and J by 0 bases, leaving 12 bases between them. The CDR3 sequence is 15 residues long. The DNA of the CDR3 is TGTGCCAGCAGTCCGGACTACCGGAGCACAGATACGCAGTATTTT. This sequence encodes CASSPDYRSTDTQYF.

The CDR3 reads CASSPFGGEQYF. For the CDR3, the DNA is TGCGCCAGCAGCCCGTTCGGCGGCGAGCAGTACTTC. The gene calls are TRBV5-1 and TRBJ2-7; unclear D gene. V was cut by 4 bases and J by 6 bases, with 11 bases left in between. Germline lookup yields CDR1 SGHRS and CDR2 YFSETQ. This CDR3 comprises 12 residues.

The chain joins TRBV4-1 to TRBJ2-1, with a weak D call TRBD1 (5 bases). The CDR3 covers 16 residues. Germline values: CDR1 MGHRA, CDR2 YSYEKL. Trimming shortened V by 0 bases and J by 3 bases, and 12 bases separated the two germline ends. CDR3 loop: CASSQDFTQGYNEQFF. As DNA, the CDR3 is TGCGCCAGCAGCCAAGACTTCACGCAGGGCTACAATGAGCAGTTCTTC.

The chain recombines TRBV15 with TRBJ2-1; TRBD2 matches at 12 bases. With V trimmed by 5 bases and J by 8 bases, 7 bases remained unmatched. CDR1 is LNHNV and CDR2 is YYDKDF in the germline V gene (reference sequence). CDR3 length: 15 residues. This chain's CDR3 is CATSPRLAGGYEQFF. The DNA of the CDR3 is TGTGCCACCAGCCCCCGGCTAGCGGGAGGGTATGAGCAGTTCTTC. Filled out from reference TRBV15 and TRBJ2-1, the complete variable domain reads DAMVIQNPRYQVTQFGKPVTLSCSQTLNHNVMYWYQQKSSQAPKLLFHYYDKDFNNEADTPDNFQSRRPNTSFCFLDIRSPGLGDTAMYLCATSPRLAGGYEQFFGPGTRLTVL.

The chain links TRBV24-1 to TRBJ1-1, with a tentative D call TRBD1 (5 bases). The CDR3 loop spans 13 amino acids. Germline lookup yields CDR1 KGHDR and CDR2 SFDVKD. V lost 8 bases to trimming and J lost 0 bases, with 9 bases between them. The CDR3 DNA follows: TGTGCCACCACGGGGGGACTGAACACTGAAGCTTTCTTT. This encodes CATTGGLNTEAFF.

The rearrangement uses TRBV7-7 and TRBJ1-3, with 10 bases that match TRBD1. The germline CDR1 and CDR2 sequences are SSHAT and FNYEAQ (reference sequence). The CDR3 runs to 15 residues. V was clipped by 6 bases and J by 2 bases; unmatched bases: 4. The CDR3 is CASSPDRGTGNTIYF. The CDR3 DNA reads TGTGCCAGCAGTCCGGACAGGGGGACTGGAAACACCATATATTTT.

The V call is TRBV19, the J call TRBJ2-2; D not certain. This CDR3 has 12 residues. With 3 bases removed from V and 5 bases from J, the gap between germline ends came to 4 bases. In germline, CDR1 is LNHDA, CDR2 SQIVND (reference sequence). DNA for the CDR3: TGTGCCAGTAGTATTCCGACCGGGGAGCTGTTTTTT. Protein sequence: CASSIPTGELFF.

The V and J genes are TRBV11-2 and TRBJ1-6, with D uncertain. Germline V CDR1 and CDR2: SGHAT, FQNNGV. This CDR3 has 15 residues. Trimming took off 3 bases at V and 3 bases at J, with 9 bases between the two ends. The CDR3 nucleotides are TGTGCCAGCAGCTTTTCGGAGAACTATAATTCACCCCTCCACTTT. It specifies CASSFSENYNSPLHF.

The chain joins TRBV24-1 to TRBJ2-1; D possibly corresponds to TRBD2 (6 bases). Looked up from germline, CDR1 is KGHDR and CDR2 is SFDVKD. The V end was cut by 2 bases, the J end by 7 bases, with 14 bases between. This CDR3 is 15 amino acids long. In DNA, the CDR3 is TGTGCCACCAGTGATTCACAATCTAGCGAGAATGAGCAGTTCTTC. Translated: CATSDSQSSENEQFF.

This clone was found a few times. The chain is built from TRBV11-1 and TRBJ2-1; D is unclear. The V and J ends lost 1 base and 5 bases respectively, with 15 bases between them. CDR1 is SGHAT, CDR2 FQDESV, per germline (reference sequence). The length of the CDR3 is 16 residues. The CDR3 reads CASSLVSYRDDNEQFF. The DNA for the CDR3 is TGTGCCAGCAGCTTAGTTTCCTACAGAGATGACAATGAGCAGTTCTTC.

The chain employs TRBV30 and TRBJ2-1, with a tentative D call TRBD1 (5 bases). The V gene lost 3 bases and the J gene lost 8 bases, with 17 bases spanning the gap. The germline V gene has CDR1 GTSNPN and CDR2 SVGIG (reference sequence). CDR3 length equals 14 residues. The CDR3, as DNA: TGTGCCTGGAGCCCCAAGGGGCGCATGTATGAGCAGTTCTTC. Translating gives CAWSPKGRMYEQFF.

The chain joins TRBV29-1 to TRBJ1-2, with 10 bases aligning to TRBD1. V shed 7 bases, J shed 2 bases, and the junction held 7 bases outside the gene matches. The CDR3 totals 14 residues. Germline V gene sequence: CDR1 SQVTM, CDR2 ANQGSEA. DNA for the CDR3: TGCAGCGGTACCCCGGGACAGGGGAACTATGGCTACACCTTC. This codes for CSGTPGQGNYGYTF.

The rearrangement joins TRBV4-1 to TRBJ1-1; perhaps TRBD1 as D (6 bases). The V and J ends lost 2 bases and 0 bases respectively, with 16 bases between them. The CDR3 runs to 17 residues. CDR1 and CDR2 from the germline V gene are MGHRA and YSYEKL. The CDR3, as DNA: TGCGCCAGCAGCCAAAGCCTATGGGGGCGTATGAACACTGAAGCTTTCTTT. Translating gives CASSQSLWGRMNTEAFF.

This clone appeared a few times. The V gene is TRBV5-4, the J gene TRBJ2-3, with TRBD2 identical over 8 bases. Trimming cost V 4 bases and J 5 bases; bases outside gene matches: 9. Per germline, CDR1 SGHNT and CDR2 YYREEE (reference sequence). This CDR3 comprises 15 residues. The CDR3: CASSPSGGPRDTQYF. The CDR3 region has the DNA TGTGCCAGCAGCCCCTCGGGGGGGCCGAGAGATACGCAGTATTTT.

This chain joins TRBV18 and TRBJ1-2; 9 bases map to TRBD1. The germline gives CDR1 KGHSH, CDR2 LQKENI. V lost 5 bases to trimming and J lost 6 bases; unmatched junction nucleotides: 4. The CDR3 extends over 13 amino acids. The CDR3, as DNA: TGTGCCAGCTCAGCGGGACAGGGCGATGGCTACACCTTC. Protein sequence: CASSAGQGDGYTF.

The chain has TRBV19 and TRBJ2-1, with 10 bases that match TRBD2. The CDR3 spans 16 residues. Germline values: CDR1 LNHDA, CDR2 SQIVND (reference sequence). The V gene end was trimmed by 6 bases and the J gene end by 8 bases; junction bases not matched to a gene: 13. This chain's CDR3 is CASSPGDLAGADEQFF. In DNA, the CDR3 is TGTGCCAGTAGCCCGGGAGACCTAGCGGGAGCGGATGAGCAGTTCTTC.

The chain carries TRBV19 and TRBJ2-5, with 10 bases lining up with TRBD2. With the DNA end fitting TRBJ2-7 better, the J assignment may be wrong. Germline values: CDR1 LNHDA, CDR2 SQIVND (reference sequence). The CDR3 totals 17 residues. CDR3 protein: CASSRVTSGTLNYEQYF. CDR3 DNA sequence: TGTGCCAGTAGTAGGGTCACTAGCGGGACTCTAAACTACGAGCAGTACTTC.